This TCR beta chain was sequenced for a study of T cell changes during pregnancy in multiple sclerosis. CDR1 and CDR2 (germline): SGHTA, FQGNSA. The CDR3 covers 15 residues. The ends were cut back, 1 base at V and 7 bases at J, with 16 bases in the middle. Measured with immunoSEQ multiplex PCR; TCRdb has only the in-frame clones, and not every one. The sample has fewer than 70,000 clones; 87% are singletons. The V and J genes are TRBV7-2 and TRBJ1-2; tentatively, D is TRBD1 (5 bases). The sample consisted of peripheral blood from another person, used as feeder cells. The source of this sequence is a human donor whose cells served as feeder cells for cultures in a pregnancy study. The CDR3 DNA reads TGTGCCAGCAGCTTAGAAGTGCAGAGGGGACTTGGCTACACCTTC. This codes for CASSLEVQRGLGYTF.